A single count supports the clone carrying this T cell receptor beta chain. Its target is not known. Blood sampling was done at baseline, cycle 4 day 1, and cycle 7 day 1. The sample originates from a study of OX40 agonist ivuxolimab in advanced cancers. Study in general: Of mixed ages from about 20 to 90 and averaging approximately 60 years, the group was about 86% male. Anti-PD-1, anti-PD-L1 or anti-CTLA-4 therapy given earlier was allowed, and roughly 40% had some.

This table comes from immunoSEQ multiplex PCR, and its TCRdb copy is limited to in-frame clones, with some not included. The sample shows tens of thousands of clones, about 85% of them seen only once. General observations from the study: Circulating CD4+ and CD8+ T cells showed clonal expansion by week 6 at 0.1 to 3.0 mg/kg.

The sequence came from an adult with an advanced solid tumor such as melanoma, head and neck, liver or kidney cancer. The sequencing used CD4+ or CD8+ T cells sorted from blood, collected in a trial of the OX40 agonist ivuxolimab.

The CDR3 nucleotides are TGTGCCAGCAGCTCCAAGACGGGTAAGAGAACCCAGTACTTC. Encoded protein: CASSSKTGKRTQYF. V and J are TRBV13 and TRBJ2-5; D is unresolved. CDR1 PRHDT and CDR2 FYEKMQ come from the germline V gene (reference sequence). The CDR3 consists of 14 residues. Trimming left V 4 bases short and J 8 bases short, with 17 bases between. Combining the CDR3 with reference TRBV13 and TRBJ2-5 gives the whole variable domain AAGVIQSPRHLIKEKRETATLKCYPIPRHDTVYWYQQGPGQDPQFLISFYEKMQSDKGSIPDRFSAQQFSDYHSELNMSSLELGDSALYFCASSSKTGKRTQYFGPGTRLLVL.